This record concerns one T cell receptor beta chain sequence. Its antigen remains unidentified. The junction and the germline gene differ at one end; a read error may be behind it. The CDR3 spans 16 residues. From germline, CDR1 is LGHNT and CDR2 FRNRAP. Authors' methods: The study took CDR3 differences across clinicopathological groups and made a distant-metastasis classifier for papillary thyroid cancer from them. TCRdb recomputed clones from the PCR reads via MiXCR. These V and J calls originate from TCRdb's pipeline instead of the authors' own analysis. This table has approximately 30,000 clones, around 30% appearing once. The sample originates from a study of metastatic and nonmetastatic thyroid tumors. Study at large: The authors compared repertoires across blood and tumor or nodule tissue from malignant and benign thyroid patients. Study-wide points: Benign nodules reportedly had significantly lower TCR beta diversity than malignant thyroid tumors in blood and tumor.

Thyroid surgery had not been preceded by any treatment in any patient. The genes are TRBV12-5 and TRBJ2-1; 7 bases align to TRBD2. Sequencing was performed on blood. The clonotype originates from a female donor with papillary thyroid cancer or a benign thyroid nodule (not recorded which). Some clones in this sample may be carry-over from other donors' samples. In DNA form, the CDR3 reads TGTGCTAGTTGTATGGTACCTGGGGGAGGGTACAATGATCAGTTCTTC. It codes for CASCMVPGGGYNDQFF. The complete variable domain, with remaining parts taken from reference TRBV12-5 and TRBJ2-1, reads DARVTQTPRHKVTEMGQEVTMRCQPILGHNTVFWYRQTMMQGLELLAYFRNRAPLDDSGMPKDRFSAEMPDATLATLKIQPSEPRDSAVYFCASCMVPGGGYNDQFFGPGTRLTVL.